This T cell receptor (beta chain) was documented in a study of blood T cell repertoires in COVID-19. Background on the study: Samples of COVID-19 (acute and convalescent) were obtained from the United States, Italy and Spain. In each case, the material was cDNA or gDNA derived from T cells, B-cell-depleted T cells, or PBMCs.

Trimming shortened V by 4 bases and J by 4 bases, and 27 bases separated the two germline ends. Germline CDR1 is SGHTA and CDR2 is FQGNSA. There are 19 residues in the CDR3. Original processing notes: Using reference gene primer amplification, nucleated cell counts were estimated. The assay was immunoSEQ multiplex PCR, and TCRdb's table has in-frame clones only and misses some. V, J and clone size reflect that table, while D and trimming were determined from the DNA. The sample lists more than 250,000 clones; 88% were seen once. The chain combines TRBV7-2 with TRBJ2-3; D possibly corresponds to TRBD2 (7 bases). Sequencing was done on a sample of peripheral blood. This sequence was found in a human donor in a cohort sampled during active COVID-19. The DNA of the CDR3 is TGTGCCAGCAGCTACCCCCTTAGGGGGGGCCCAGGTGTCCCAGATACGCAGTATTTT. This gives the protein CASSYPLRGGPGVPDTQYF. Looking up the rest from reference TRBV7-2 and TRBJ2-3 gives the full variable domain: GAGVSQSPSNKVTEKGKDVELRCDPISGHTALYWYRQSLGQGLEFLIYFQGNSAPDKSGLPSDRFSAERTGGSVSTLTIQRTQQEDSAVYLCASSYPLRGGPGVPDTQYFGPGTRLTVL.